Following are 31 T cell receptor beta chains from one sample sequenced in a study of spatial heterogeneity in lung cancer. Sample time point: sample taken at primary tumor resection. These receptors lack a known antigen. General study results and limits: For expanded intratumoral alpha and beta TCRs, counts tracked tumor mutation counts.

TCRdb recomputed calls from the 5' RACE reads with MiXCR, one row per CDR3 protein. This sample has fewer than 11,000 distinct CDR3 sequences; 12% occur once, and the top ten carry 10%. This specimen consisted of lung tumor tissue, obtained at surgery. These receptor sequences come from a male donor with early-stage non-small cell lung cancer.

As regards this clonotype: This beta chain came through as a stray read in a library set up for alpha chains, and its size says little. CDR3 protein: CAINLGHHNTGELFF. CDR3 coding DNA: TGTGCCATCAACCTGGGACATCATAACACCGGGGAGCTGTTTTTT. The genes are TRBV10-3 and TRBJ2-2; D possibly corresponds to TRBD1 (6 bases). V was cut by 7 bases and J by 2 bases, with 14 bases left in between. This CDR3 is 15 amino acids long. The germline V gene has CDR1 ENHRY and CDR2 SYGVKD.

This clonotype is medium-sized in the sample. Within a library made for alpha chains, this beta chain is off target, and its count is uninformative. CDR3 in DNA: TGTGCCAGCAGCCAAGTGGGGGAGCGGAGTGAGCAGTTCTTC. Its translation: CASSQVGERSEQFF. The rearrangement uses TRBV4-2 and TRBJ2-1; D may match TRBD1 or TRBD2 (5 bases each). Per germline, CDR1 LGHNA and CDR2 YNFKEQ. Trimming cost V 1 base and J 9 bases, with 13 bases left between them. This CDR3 is 14 amino acids long.

In this sample, this clonotype turned up many times. The size of this beta chain means little, since it is a stray read in a library made for alpha chains. CDR3 amino acids: CASSLAHWAPATDTQYF. The CDR3 DNA reads TGTGCCAGCAGCTTAGCGCACTGGGCCCCCGCGACAGATACGCAGTATTTT. The chain links TRBV7-8 to TRBJ2-3; D is unclear. The germline V and J ends were trimmed by 0 bases and 3 bases, with 16 bases remaining between them. The CDR3 loop spans 17 amino acids. The germline CDR1 and CDR2 sequences are SGHVS and FQNEAQ.

As concerns this clonotype: This beta chain turned up in a library designed for alpha chains; as an off-target read, its abundance says little. The chain is built from TRBV15 and TRBJ2-3, with D perhaps matching TRBD1 (5 bases). Trimming removed 0 bases from V and 7 bases from J, with 11 bases in between. Germline CDR1 reads LNHNV; CDR2 reads YYDKDF (reference sequence). CDR3 size: 14 residues. CDR3 sequence: CATSRDRQGYTQYF. The CDR3 DNA follows: TGTGCCACCAGCAGAGATAGGCAGGGTTATACGCAGTATTTT.

Many counts were recorded for this clonotype. This beta chain is a stray sequence in a library constructed for alpha chains; its clone size is not meaningful. The CDR3 sequence: CASSQDPDDPLHF. CDR3 DNA sequence: TGTGCCAGCAGCCAAGACCCAGACGACCCGCTCCACTTT. The chain has TRBV7-2 and TRBJ1-6, with no clear D. V dropped 5 bases and J dropped 16 bases, with 18 bases sitting between them. Germline V gives CDR1 SGHTA, CDR2 FQGNSA. This CDR3 has 13 amino acids. The full variable domain, in which reference TRBV7-2 and TRBJ1-6 provide the parts outside the CDR3, is GAGVSQSPSNKVTEKGKDVELRCDPISGHTALYWYRQSLGQGLEFLIYFQGNSAPDKSGLPSDRFSAERTGGSVSTLTIQRTQQEDSAVYLCASSQDPDDPLHFGNGTRLTVT.

There are many counts of this clonotype. Little can be read into the size of this beta chain, an off-target read in a library designed for alpha chains. CDR3 in amino acids: CASSRRQGASTDTQYF. CDR3 sequence (DNA): TGTGCCAGCAGCAGAAGACAGGGGGCAAGCACAGATACGCAGTATTTT. The chain couples TRBV5-5 to TRBJ2-3, with 10 positions matching TRBD1. Per germline, CDR1 SGHKS and CDR2 YYEKEE (reference sequence). J was trimmed by 0 bases and V by 4 bases; bases with no gene match: 5. CDR3 size: 16 residues. Complete variable domain (other parts from reference TRBV5-5 and TRBJ2-3): DAGVTQSPTHLIKTRGQQVTLRCSPISGHKSVSWYQQVLGQGPQFIFQYYEKEERGRGNFPDRFSARQFPNYSSELNVNALLLGDSALYLCASSRRQGASTDTQYFGPGTRLTVL.

This clonotype was counted ten times or more. This beta chain lies outside the target of a library built for alpha chains; its clone size means little. This CDR3 reads CASSQEALQAKNIQYF. CDR3 in DNA: TGTGCCAGCAGCCAAGAGGCCCTCCAAGCCAAAAACATTCAGTACTTC. This chain connects TRBV3-1 to TRBJ2-4, with D uncertain. The CDR3 has 16 residues. Between the trimmed V and J ends, which lost 0 bases and 0 bases, there was a span of 9 bases. Germline CDR1 reads LGHDT; CDR2 reads YNNKEL (reference sequence).

Worth noting for this clonotype: The DNA is omitted, as the CDR3 cannot be located on it reliably, and the CDR3 follows TCRdb's listing. Because the library targeted alpha chains, this beta chain is an off-target read whose size means little. V gene TRBV20-1 combines with J gene TRBJ2-3; TRBD1, as called in the table, went unchecked against the DNA. CDR1 DFQATT and CDR2 SNEGSKA come from the germline V gene (reference sequence). The CDR3 is 9 amino acids long, termini counted. This CDR3 reads CSVGGGIPF.

This clonotype has at least ten counts. Since it is a stray read in a library aimed at alpha chains, this beta chain has a size that is not meaningful. The J gene is TRBJ2-3, the V gene TRBV24-1; 8 bases map to TRBD2. CDR3 length: 17 residues. With 3 bases clipped from V and 1 base from J, the junction kept 8 bases outside the gene matches. Germline loops: CDR1 KGHDR, CDR2 SFDVKD. The CDR3 protein is CATSDPETGGGTDTQYF. The CDR3 DNA sequence: TGTGCCACCAGTGATCCAGAAACGGGAGGGGGCACAGATACGCAGTATTTT.

This clonotype was observed many times. Found in a library prepared for alpha chains, this beta chain is an off-target read, and its abundance has little meaning. The J gene is TRBJ2-1, the V gene TRBV12-3 or TRBV12-4; D may match TRBD1 or TRBD2 (5 bases each). The CDR3 is 14 amino acids. The V end was cut by 2 bases, the J end by 7 bases, with 12 bases between. The DNA of the CDR3 is TGTGCCAGCAGTTTATCCCCGGGACGGAATGAGCAGTTCTTC. Translating gives CASSLSPGRNEQFF.

Many counts were recorded for this clonotype. The size of this beta chain means little, since it is a stray read in a library made for alpha chains. The V and J genes are TRBV7-2 and TRBJ1-1; D is unresolved. CDR1 and CDR2 (germline): SGHTA, FQGNSA. Trimming took off 5 bases at V and 4 bases at J, with 14 bases between the two ends. The CDR3 totals 14 residues. This chain's CDR3 is CASSPGRVGTEAFF. Written as DNA, the CDR3 is TGTGCCAGCAGCCCTGGCCGGGTGGGCACTGAAGCTTTCTTT.

This clonotype came up many times. This beta chain lies outside the target of a library built for alpha chains; its clone size means little. This chain links TRBV5-4 with TRBJ2-1; 11 nucleotides align to TRBD2. Germline lookup yields CDR1 SGHNT and CDR2 YYREEE (reference sequence). The CDR3 consists of 15 residues. Trimming removed 4 bases from V and 10 bases from J; junction bases left unmatched: 10. The CDR3 sequence is CASSPLAGGPGEQFF. The CDR3 DNA sequence: TGTGCCAGCAGCCCGTTAGCGGGAGGGCCTGGGGAGCAGTTCTTC.

In its sample, this clonotype ranks as medium-sized. Because this beta chain is a stray read in a library intended to capture alpha chains, its abundance should not be given much weight. The rearrangement uses TRBV12-3 or TRBV12-4 and TRBJ1-6; no clear D. This CDR3 is 14 amino acids long. The V end was cut by 1 base, the J end by 10 bases, with 11 bases between. The CDR3 is CASSLGRSDSPLHF. The CDR3 DNA sequence: TGTGCCAGCAGTTTAGGCCGATCCGACTCACCCCTCCACTTT.

This clonotype has ten or more counts. This beta chain turned up in a library designed for alpha chains; as an off-target read, its abundance says little. The V gene is TRBV7-9, the J gene TRBJ2-5; 14 bases map to TRBD2. Germline V gene data show CDR1 as SEHNR and CDR2 as FQNEAQ (reference sequence). The CDR3 contains 15 residues. The junction had 4 bases not matched to a gene; V was cut back by 5 bases and J by 5 bases. For the CDR3, the DNA is TGTGCCAGCAGCCGGGGGACTAGCGGGAGTGAGACCCAGTACTTC. Amino acid sequence: CASSRGTSGSETQYF.

Many counts were recorded for this clonotype. For a library built for alpha chains, this beta chain is a stray read; little rests on its size. The chain has TRBV5-5 and TRBJ1-6; TRBD1 matches at 9 bases. Germline-derived CDR1 and CDR2 are SGHKS and YYEKEE (reference sequence). Trimming at V came to 4 bases and at J to 9 bases, leaving 8 bases not matched to a gene. CDR3 length: 15 amino acids. CDR3 protein: CASSVANRGLSPLHF. CDR3 DNA: TGTGCCAGCAGCGTAGCCAACAGGGGGCTTTCACCCCTCCACTTT.

Many counts were recorded for this clonotype. Since the library was made to target alpha chains, this beta chain is a stray read and its abundance is not meaningful. The chain recombines TRBV7-8 with TRBJ1-2; 8 bases map to TRBD1. The V and J ends lost 4 bases and 4 bases, in that order; junction bases with no gene match: 2. The CDR3 contains 13 residues. Germline V CDR1 and CDR2: SGHVS, FQNEAQ. CDR3 loop: CASSSTGAYGYTF. The CDR3 bases are TGTGCCAGCAGCTCGACAGGGGCCTATGGCTACACCTTC.

In regard to this clonotype: This beta chain was picked up by a library intended for alpha chains and is off target, so its count carries little meaning. The chain is built from TRBV4-1 and TRBJ2-7; a weak D match, TRBD2 (6 bases). V gave up 1 base and J gave up 3 bases, with 10 bases separating them. The CDR3 is 14 residues long. From germline, CDR1 is MGHRA and CDR2 YSYEKL. CDR3 DNA: TGCGCCAGCAGCCAAGCCCTCGGGAGCTACGAGCAGTACTTC. This sequence encodes CASSQALGSYEQYF.

Notes on this clonotype: This beta chain is an unintended read in a library built for alpha chains; its size means little. The rearrangement links TRBV2 to TRBJ2-5; no reliable D call. The germline CDR1 and CDR2 sequences are SNHLY and FYNNEI. The CDR3 extends over 13 amino acids. Trimming cost V 6 bases and J 0 bases, with 8 bases left between them. The CDR3 coding sequence is TGTGCCAGCAGCGTAGACTACCAAGAGACCCAGTACTTC. Its translation: CASSVDYQETQYF. Variable domain in full (rest from reference TRBV2 and TRBJ2-5): EPEVTQTPSHQVTQMGQEVILRCVPISNHLYFYWYRQILGQKVEFLVSFYNNEISEKSEIFDDQFSVERPDGSNFTLKIRSTKLEDSAMYFCASSVDYQETQYFGPGTRLLVL.

This clonotype was counted at least ten times. This beta chain was picked up by a library intended for alpha chains and is off target, so its count carries little meaning. The V call is TRBV5-6, the J call TRBJ2-5; 7 positions agree with TRBD1. The CDR3 extends over 16 amino acids. V shed 0 bases, J shed 2 bases, and the junction held 7 bases outside the gene matches. Germline V lookup: CDR1 SGHDT, CDR2 YYEEEE. DNA for the CDR3: TGTGCCAGCAGCTTGGCCTCCGGGACAGTTCAAGAGACCCAGTACTTC. As protein: CASSLASGTVQETQYF.

Sample share makes this clonotype medium-sized. This beta chain appears as a stray read in a library generated for alpha chains; its size is not informative. The rearrangement uses TRBV6-1 and TRBJ1-1; TRBD1 matches at 9 bases. CDR1 and CDR2 (germline): MNHNS, SASEGT. V was pared by 6 bases and J by 6 bases, with 5 bases of the junction left unmatched. This CDR3 region has 13 residues. CDR3 DNA: TGTGCCAGCAGGGGGACAGGGCACCCTGAAGCTTTCTTT. Its translation: CASRGTGHPEAFF.

The sample holds many counts of this clonotype. One end of the junction is discordant with germline, which a read error may explain. With the library built for alpha chains, this beta chain is off target and its frequency is not meaningful. CDR3 nucleotides: TGTGCTAGCAGCTTAGGACGGCTGCAAGAGACCCAGTACTTC. Protein: CASSLGRLQETQYF. This chain links TRBV7-7 with TRBJ2-5; no firm D call. The CDR3 is 14 residues long. From germline, CDR1 is SSHAT and CDR2 FNYEAQ (reference sequence).

This clonotype has a count of ten or more. This beta chain is a stray sequence in a library constructed for alpha chains; its clone size is not meaningful. This chain joins TRBV12-3 or TRBV12-4 and TRBJ2-2; the match to TRBD2 covers 7 bases. The V segment lost 8 bases and the J segment 6 bases; nucleotides outside the gene matches: 9. This CDR3 spans 14 amino acids. The CDR3, as DNA: TGTGCCAGCCTCCGGCGGGAGCGTCCCGGGGAGCTGTTTTTT. Translating it yields CASLRRERPGELFF.

By proportion, this clonotype is medium-sized. The size of this beta chain means little, since it is a stray read in a library made for alpha chains. V and J are TRBV20-1 and TRBJ2-7; TRBD2 matches at 9 bases. Trimming removed 6 bases from V and 5 bases from J; junction bases left unmatched: 11. Germline V CDR1 and CDR2: DFQATT, SNEGSKA (reference sequence). This CDR3 is built from 14 residues. The CDR3 protein is CSAVGLARLDEQYF. The CDR3 DNA follows: TGCAGTGCGGTGGGACTAGCCAGGCTGGACGAGCAGTACTTC.

This clonotype is medium-sized. This beta chain is a stray read from a library made for alpha chains; its abundance is not meaningful. The V gene is TRBV29-1, the J gene TRBJ2-2, with D perhaps matching TRBD1 or TRBD2 (5 bases each). The CDR3 is made up of 15 amino acids. Germline V gives CDR1 SQVTM, CDR2 ANQGSEA. V gave up 7 bases and J gave up 1 base, with 16 bases separating them. For the CDR3, the DNA is TGCAGCGCTGGACCGGGACGGGAGAACACCGGGGAGCTGTTTTTT. The encoded protein is CSAGPGRENTGELFF.

Judged by abundance, this clonotype is medium-sized (0.01 to 0.1%). This beta chain turned up in a library designed for alpha chains; as an off-target read, its abundance says little. V usage is TRBV7-9 and J usage is TRBJ2-7; 9 bases align to TRBD2. CDR1 and CDR2 from the germline V gene are SEHNR and FQNEAQ (reference sequence). Trimming at V came to 2 bases and at J to 7 bases, leaving 15 bases not matched to a gene. The CDR3 is 17 amino acids. The DNA for the CDR3 is TGTGCCAGCAGCTTAATCGGAACTGCGGGAGGGCCGTCAGAGCAGTACTTC. Encoded protein: CASSLIGTAGGPSEQYF. The variable domain in full, completed from reference TRBV7-9 and TRBJ2-7, reads DTGVSQNPRHKITKRGQNVTFRCDPISEHNRLYWYRQTLGQGPEFLTYFQNEAQLEKSRLLSDRFSAERPKGSFSTLEIQRTEQGDSAMYLCASSLIGTAGGPSEQYFGPGTRLTVT.

This clonotype was recorded many times. A library made for alpha chains picked up this beta chain off target, so its size means little. The chain uses TRBV20-1 and TRBJ2-1; D possibly uses TRBD1 or TRBD2 (6 bases each). V lost 3 bases and J 3 bases, leaving 12 bases between the germline ends. Germline values: CDR1 DFQATT, CDR2 SNEGSKA (reference sequence). This CDR3 region has 14 residues. The CDR3: CSASGGGIYNEQFF. The CDR3 DNA sequence: TGCAGTGCTAGTGGAGGGGGTATCTACAATGAGCAGTTCTTC.

This clonotype has at least ten counts. This beta chain slipped into a library made for alpha chains as a stray read, so its size is not meaningful. The gene calls are TRBV7-2 and TRBJ2-1; 9 bases are a match to TRBD2. CDR3 size: 15 residues. Germline-derived CDR1 and CDR2 are SGHTA and FQGNSA. The V segment lost 7 bases and the J segment 2 bases; nucleotides outside the gene matches: 6. For the CDR3, the DNA is TGTGCCAGCATAAGCGGACTAGCGACCTACAATGAGCAGTTCTTC. It translates to CASISGLATYNEQFF.

The table lists this clonotype with many counts. Being off target in a library aimed at alpha chains, this beta chain has a size of little meaning. The chain combines TRBV29-1 with TRBJ1-1; D is unresolved. The germline gives CDR1 SQVTM, CDR2 ANQGSEA. The CDR3 has 13 amino acids. V lost 6 bases and J 3 bases, leaving 14 bases between the germline ends. This chain's CDR3 is CSVPGPLDTEAFF. CDR3 nucleotide sequence: TGCAGCGTGCCTGGACCCTTGGACACTGAAGCTTTCTTT.

In its sample, this clonotype was seen many times. This beta chain lies outside the target of a library built for alpha chains; its clone size means little. This sequence joins TRBV4-1 and TRBJ2-7, with TRBD2 matching 10 bases. Germline trimming cut 5 bases from V and 2 bases from J; bases unmatched to any gene: 6. The CDR3 totals 15 residues. Looked up from germline, CDR1 is MGHRA and CDR2 is YSYEKL. CDR3 nucleotide sequence: TGCGCCAGCAGCTTAACTAGCGGGAATGCCTACGAGCAGTACTTC. Translated, it gives CASSLTSGNAYEQYF.

This clonotype is large in the sample. The library was built for alpha chains, so this beta chain is an off-target read and its size means little. V gene TRBV14 combines with J gene TRBJ2-3; tentatively, D is TRBD1 (5 bases). CDR3 length equals 16 residues. Germline V CDR1 and CDR2: SGHDN, FVKESK. Trimming took 3 bases from V and 2 from J, leaving 15 bases between them. The chain's CDR3 is CASSQRTRGSTDTQYF. The CDR3 coding sequence is TGTGCCAGCAGCCAGAGGACAAGGGGATCCACAGATACGCAGTATTTT.

With regard to this clonotype: Because this beta chain is a stray read in a library intended to capture alpha chains, its abundance should not be given much weight. The V and J genes are TRBV20-1 and TRBJ2-1, with D maybe TRBD2 (6 bases). Germline V lookup: CDR1 DFQATT, CDR2 SNEGSKA (reference sequence). CDR3 size: 15 residues. V dropped 1 base and J dropped 6 bases, with 16 bases sitting between them. CDR3 loop: CSARAGGKRVNEQFF. DNA of the CDR3: TGCAGTGCTAGAGCCGGCGGAAAGCGGGTCAATGAGCAGTTCTTC.